This T cell receptor (beta chain) emerged from a study of somatic mutations in cytotoxic T cells in rheumatoid arthritis. Findings and limits, study-wide: Comparison of CD8+ T-cell clonality between rheumatoid arthritis patients and age-matched healthy controls yielded no significant difference. Of 65 patients, about eight had a largest CD8+ clone that exceeded 20% of CD8+ cells. The targets (antigens) of the expanded CD8+ clones were not known.

In this sample, this clone turned up once. The antigen is not known. This table comes from immunoSEQ multiplex PCR, and its TCRdb copy is limited to in-frame clones, with some not included. The data show about 8,600 clones, roughly 76% seen once. The receptor comes from a woman between 45 and 60 years old in good health. Material for sequencing was CD8+ T cells sorted from blood.

CDR3 sequence reads: CASSPGQGGNTEAFF. CDR3 DNA sequence: TGCGCCAGCAGCCCCGGACAGGGTGGCAACACTGAAGCTTTCTTT. V is TRBV5-1 and J is TRBJ1-1; 8 bases agree with TRBD1. V shed 4 bases and J 2 bases; nucleotides not matched to a gene: 7. Per germline, CDR1 SGHRS and CDR2 YFSETQ. The CDR3 length is 15 residues.